This TCR beta chain comes out of a study of blood T cell repertoires in COVID-19. Study summary: Nucleic acid was either cDNA or gDNA, and it came from T cells, B-cell-depleted T cells, or PBMCs.

Sequencing used immunoSEQ multiplex PCR; TCRdb keeps in-frame clones, though not all of them. The repertoire holds some 140,000 clones, with 70% to 80% as singletons. In germline, CDR1 is ENHRY, CDR2 SYGVKD. Trimming left V 6 bases short and J 5 bases short, with 11 bases between. The CDR3 consists of 13 residues. This sequence joins TRBV10-3 and TRBJ2-1; perhaps TRBD1 as D (6 bases). The sequenced sample consisted of peripheral blood. This receptor was taken from a man between 60 and 75 years old with acute or convalescent COVID-19. The CDR3 is CAIRYDRNNEQFF. Here the CDR3 DNA reads TGTGCCATCAGATACGACAGGAACAATGAGCAGTTCTTC.